This entry describes one TCR beta chain. Its antigen remains unidentified. Nothing much larger sits one base from this clone, and base qualities are not available. The library was prepared using the immunoSEQ multiplex PCR assay. The table comes from immuneACCESS by way of TCRdb, which keeps in-frame sequences with V and J called. Part of the clones is missing from these tables; in studies checked, under half for an unresolved V gene and the rest for unknown reasons. The sample contains about 120,000 clones, 75% to 95% of them found a single time. The ten largest account for roughly 2.7% of the sample. The data were taken from a study of control samples from healthy donors and cancer patients (dated by TCRdb to 2020 to 2021). The CDR3, from cysteine to phenylalanine, totals 13 residues. The only DNA kept is the CDR3, 39 bases in frame from the first base. The germline V gene (reference sequence) sets CDR1 to MNHEY and CDR2 to SMNVEV. The germline ends are 10 bases apart after V is trimmed by 5 bases and J by 3 bases.

The sequencing sample was made of blood. Here the chain combines TRBV27 and TRBJ1-1; the D gene assignment is ambiguous. The TCR sequence derives from a man in his forties in good health. Here is the DNA: TGTGCCAGCAGTACCAACTGGTACACTGAAGCTTTCTTT. It is translated as CASSTNWYTEAFF.